The 14 T cell receptor beta chains below all came from one sample that was sequenced in a study of blood T cells in healthy people across ages. Alongside a J-beta primer mix, a sample-barcoded 5' primer served in a second PCR lasting 7 to 11 cycles. Via MiXCR, TCRdb re-called the 5' RACE reads, giving one row per CDR3 protein. The table shows over 750,000 distinct CDR3 sequences, with 25% occurring only once. The same specimen was also included in a second study, on T cells of mothers and their children.

Sequencing used blood. All receptors derive from a boy between 10 and 17 years old in good health.

This clonotype was detected only a few times. The chain uses TRBV2 and TRBJ1-1; no reliable D call. The CDR3 loop spans 13 amino acids. Germline values: CDR1 SNHLY, CDR2 FYNNEI. V lost 7 bases and J lost 6, with 15 bases in between. CDR3 sequence: CASTRDGPPEAFF. The CDR3 DNA reads TGTGCCAGCACCAGAGACGGTCCTCCTGAAGCTTTCTTT.

The chain carries TRBV18 and TRBJ2-1; TRBD2 agrees at 9 bases. Germline V gene lookup returns CDR1 KGHSH and CDR2 LQKENI. The CDR3 has 16 amino acids. The V segment lost 2 bases and the J segment 1 base; nucleotides outside the gene matches: 3. CDR3 protein: CASSPFLAGSYNEQFF. The DNA for the CDR3 is TGTGCCAGCTCACCATTTCTAGCGGGGTCCTACAATGAGCAGTTCTTC. Variable domain in full (rest from reference TRBV18 and TRBJ2-1): NAGVMQNPRHLVRRRGQEARLRCSPMKGHSHVYWYRQLPEEGLKFMVYLQKENIIDESGMPKERFSAEFPKEGPSILRIQQVVRGDSAAYFCASSPFLAGSYNEQFFGPGTRLTVL.

The gene calls are TRBV4-1 and TRBJ2-2; 8 bases are shared with TRBD2. V lost 4 bases and J lost 0; bases outside the gene matches: 13. This CDR3 has 19 residues. From germline, CDR1 is MGHRA and CDR2 YSYEKL. CDR3 protein: CASSPHLAVAGSNTGELFF. The CDR3 coding sequence is TGCGCCAGCAGCCCACACCTGGCCGTAGCGGGGTCGAACACCGGGGAGCTGTTTTTT.

V is TRBV12-5 and J is TRBJ1-5; a weak D match, TRBD1 (6 bases). CDR1 LGHNT and CDR2 FRNRAP come from the germline V gene. This CDR3 has 17 amino acids. Trimming pared 3 bases from V and 1 base from J, leaving 16 bases between. In nucleotides, the CDR3 is TGTGCTAGTGGTTTCGGGGGGGCGGAGGAAAGCAATCAGCCCCAGCATTTT. This sequence encodes CASGFGGAEESNQPQHF.

The chain couples TRBV10-3 to TRBJ2-3; 7 bases line up with TRBD1. Germline CDR1 is ENHRY and CDR2 is SYGVKD. The trim removed 7 bases at V and 4 bases at J, leaving 8 bases unmatched. The CDR3 length is 14 residues. The CDR3 protein is CAIKQGDRADTQYF. In nucleotides, the CDR3 is TGTGCCATCAAGCAGGGGGACCGCGCAGATACGCAGTATTTT.

Note on this clonotype: This is likely a read error, given that the CDR3 carries no conserved phenylalanine or tryptophan at its end. This sequence joins TRBV12-3 or TRBV12-4 and TRBJ2-7, with D uncertain. The CDR3 is made up of 12 amino acids. V shed 3 bases and J shed 8 bases, with 11 bases lying between them. CDR3 nucleotides: TGTGCCAGCAGTTTCCCGGACGTCAAGCAGTACCTC. Translating gives CASSFPDVKQYL.

This clonotype showed up many times. The chain joins TRBV29-1 to TRBJ2-5, with TRBD2 identical over 10 bases. Germline loops: CDR1 SQVTM, CDR2 ANQGSEA. Trimming took 6 bases from V and 4 from J; bases not matched to a gene: 8. This CDR3 comprises 14 residues. DNA for the CDR3: TGCAGCGTCGATCCCGGGACTAGCGTAGAGACCCAGTACTTC. Amino acids: CSVDPGTSVETQYF.

This chain joins TRBV4-3 and TRBJ2-5; D remains unclear. The end of the DNA fits TRBJ2-7 better, so the J call may be wrong. The CDR3 runs to 13 residues. Germline V gene sequence: CDR1 LGHNA, CDR2 YSLEER. CDR3 nucleotides: TGCGCCAGCAGCCCGTTCATTTCCTACGAGCAGTACTTC. Translation: CASSPFISYEQYF.

This clonotype has more than one count but fewer than ten. Written as DNA, the CDR3 is TGTGCCAGCAGCACCGGACTAGCGGGAGCCAGGTCGGAGACCCAGTACTTC. Translating gives CASSTGLAGARSETQYF. The chain recombines TRBV6-2 or TRBV6-3 with TRBJ2-5, with TRBD2 matching over 13 bases. The ends lost 6 bases at V and 5 bases at J; junction bases unmatched: 12. This CDR3 is built from 17 residues. The V gene's germline CDR1 is MNHEY and CDR2 SVGEGT.

The chain uses TRBV28 and TRBJ2-5; 7 bases are a match to TRBD1. The J call could be wrong; TRBJ2-1 is a better fit for the DNA end. Germline V lookup: CDR1 MDHEN, CDR2 SYDVKM. The CDR3 has 13 residues. Here the CDR3 reads CASSSPSRDRQFF. The CDR3 DNA reads TGTGCCAGCAGTTCTCCCAGCCGGGACAGGCAGTTCTTC.

The rearrangement joins TRBV7-9 to TRBJ2-1; tentatively, D is TRBD2 (5 bases). Trimming pared 2 bases from V and 4 bases from J, leaving 15 bases between. This CDR3 is 16 amino acids long. In germline, CDR1 is SEHNR, CDR2 FQNEAQ (reference sequence). DNA for the CDR3: TGTGCCAGCAGCTTAAGTTTTTCGGAGGCGTACAATGAGCAGTTCTTC. This sequence encodes CASSLSFSEAYNEQFF.

In this sample, this clonotype turned up once. This chain links TRBV11-2 with TRBJ2-1; D may be TRBD2 (7 bases). Germline loops: CDR1 SGHAT, CDR2 FQNNGV. V shed 0 bases and J shed 2 bases, with 14 bases lying between them. This CDR3 is built from 17 residues. CDR3 sequence reads: CASSLDPGAGAYNEQFF. The CDR3 nucleotides read TGTGCCAGCAGCTTAGATCCAGGGGCGGGGGCCTACAATGAGCAGTTCTTC.

This clonotype occurred a few times. The V call is TRBV27, the J call TRBJ2-1; possibly TRBD1 or TRBD2 for D (5 bases each). The last part of the DNA fits TRBJ2-5 better; the J call may be wrong. Germline-derived CDR1 and CDR2 are MNHEY and SMNVEV (reference sequence). CDR3 length equals 14 residues. CDR3 region: CASSRLGDGETQYF. The CDR3 nucleotides are TGTGCCAGCAGTCGCCTTGGGGACGGGGAAACCCAGTACTTC.

The V gene is TRBV27, the J gene TRBJ2-3, with D maybe TRBD1 (6 bases). V lost 7 bases and J lost 3, with 17 bases in between. This CDR3 is built from 15 residues. Germline V lookup: CDR1 MNHEY, CDR2 SMNVEV (reference sequence). The CDR3 here is CASIPEQGLTDTQYF. In DNA, the CDR3 is TGTGCCAGCATTCCCGAACAGGGATTAACAGATACGCAGTATTTT.